Below, 5 T cell receptor beta chains from the same sample are listed, as sequenced in a study of blood T cell repertoires in COVID-19. The protocol was immunoSEQ multiplex PCR, while the TCRdb copy is restricted to in-frame clones and leaves out a portion. The sample shows fewer than 350,000 clones, more than 85% of them seen only once. The sequenced sample consisted of peripheral blood. The receptors stem from a man aged 35 to 55 with acute or convalescent COVID-19.

The chain is built from TRBV5-1 and TRBJ1-3, with 7 nucleotides matching TRBD1. V was pared by 4 bases and J by 1 base, with 5 bases of the junction left unmatched. The CDR3 sequence is 15 residues long. Germline CDR1 SGHRS, CDR2 YFSETQ. The CDR3 is CASSPTGESGNTIYF. The DNA for the CDR3 is TGCGCCAGCAGCCCAACAGGGGAATCTGGAAACACCATATATTTT.

The chain carries TRBV11-2 and TRBJ1-5; D remains ambiguous. V shed 1 base and J shed 3 bases, with 4 bases lying between them. Germline V gene lookup returns CDR1 SGHAT and CDR2 FQNNGV. The CDR3 runs 13 residues. The CDR3 DNA follows: TGTGCCAGCAGCTTAGTAGTCAATCAGCCCCAGCATTTT. Translated: CASSLVVNQPQHF.

The chain links TRBV7-2 to TRBJ2-3, with 8 positions matching TRBD1. Germline loops: CDR1 SGHTA, CDR2 FQGNSA. J was trimmed by 3 bases and V by 4 bases; bases with no gene match: 3. CDR3 length: 14 amino acids. CDR3 DNA: TGTGCCAGCAGCTCAGGACAGGGAACAGATACGCAGTATTTT. It codes for CASSSGQGTDTQYF.

V and J are TRBV7-3 and TRBJ2-2, with 7 nucleotides matching TRBD2. Germline CDR1 reads SGHTA; CDR2 reads FQGTGA. The CDR3 totals 16 residues. V lost 6 bases to trimming and J lost 2 bases; unmatched junction nucleotides: 9. CDR3 nucleotide sequence: TGTGCCAGCAGTCCTGGGCGGGGGTTAAACACCGGGGAGCTGTTTTTT. It specifies CASSPGRGLNTGELFF. Looking up the rest from reference TRBV7-3 and TRBJ2-2 gives the full variable domain: GAGVSQTPSNKVTEKGKYVELRCDPISGHTALYWYRQSLGQGPEFLIYFQGTGAADDSGLPNDRFFAVRPEGSVSTLKIQRTERGDSAVYLCASSPGRGLNTGELFFGEGSRLTVL.

The chain carries TRBV7-7 and TRBJ2-3; D gene ambiguous. V was shortened by 5 bases and J by 4 bases, with 13 bases between the two germline ends. The germline gives CDR1 SSHAT, CDR2 FNYEAQ (reference sequence). The CDR3 length is 14 residues. CDR3 in DNA: TGTGCCAGCAGCCCCGGTACCTTGGCAGATACGCAGTATTTT. Its protein is CASSPGTLADTQYF.